This T cell receptor beta chain emerged from a study of shared clonotypes between healthy human individuals. Study-level results: Naive subsets usually exceeded memory subsets in estimated richness. The study drew on few donors, limiting represented genetic and exposure-history diversity.

Regarding this clone: Its cognate antigen is unknown.

Authors' methods: ImmunoSEQ sequences covered only the junction and lacked quality scores; filtering therefore differed. TCRdb keeps only in-frame clones here, not all; method: immunoSEQ multiplex PCR. That table furnishes V, J and clone size, whereas the DNA furnished D and trimming. Counted here are 400,000 to 600,000 clones, 90% to 97% occurring once; the ten biggest clones make up 0.064%. Into CD45RA+ naive and CD45RA-negative memory subsets, the CD4+ cells were split. This sequence was found in a woman aged 30 to 39 in good health. The sample comprised naive CD4+ T cells sorted from blood. Subset denoted: CD45RA+ positively selected.

CDR3 region: CASSPSGRADNYGYTF. DNA of the CDR3: TGTGCCAGCAGCCCTTCGGGCAGGGCCGACAACTATGGCTACACCTTC. The genes are TRBV5-4 and TRBJ1-2; weak D call: TRBD1 (5 bases). Germline V gene sequence: CDR1 SGHNT, CDR2 YYREEE (reference sequence). The CDR3 length is 16 residues. Trimming shortened V by 4 bases and J by 2 bases, and 18 bases separated the two germline ends.